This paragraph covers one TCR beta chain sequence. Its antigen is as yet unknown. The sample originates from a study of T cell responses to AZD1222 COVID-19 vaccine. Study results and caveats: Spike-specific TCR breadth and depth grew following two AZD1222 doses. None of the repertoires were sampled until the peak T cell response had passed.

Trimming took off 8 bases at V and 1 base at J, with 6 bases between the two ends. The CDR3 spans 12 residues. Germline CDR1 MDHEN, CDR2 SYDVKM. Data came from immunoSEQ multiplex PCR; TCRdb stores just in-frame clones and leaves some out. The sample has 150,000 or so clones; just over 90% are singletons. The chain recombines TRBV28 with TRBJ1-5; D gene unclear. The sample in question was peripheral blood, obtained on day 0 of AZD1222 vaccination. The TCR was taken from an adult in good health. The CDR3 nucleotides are TGTGCCAGCCGGGAGAGCAATCAGCCCCAGCATTTT. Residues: CASRESNQPQHF. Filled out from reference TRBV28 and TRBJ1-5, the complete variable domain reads DVKVTQSSRYLVKRTGEKVFLECVQDMDHENMFWYRQDPGLGLRLIYFSYDVKMKEKGDIPEGYSVSREKKERFSLILESASTNQTSMYLCASRESNQPQHFGDGTRLSIL.